This T cell receptor beta chain was recovered during a study of chemoradiotherapy in HPV16-positive cancers. Whole-study context: Functional T-cell assays on a couple of HPV16-positive patients' cells defined candidate HPV-specific clones and common TCR motifs. Findings and limits, study-wide: Non-HPV-specific T cells did not expand in tumors during treatment, whereas candidate HPV-specific clones and E7-related motifs did. For HPV16-positive patients, expanding HPV-responsive T cells associated with longer recurrence-free survival.

TCRdb's copy holds only in-frame clones and misses some; the assay was immunoSEQ multiplex PCR. The table shows under 15,000 clones, with 65% occurring only once. A remark on this clone: Its target is not known.

The clonotype was recovered from a human donor with HPV-associated anogenital cancer. The material was obtained from a patient who underwent chemoradiotherapy.

CDR3 in amino acids: CASSLGSTDTQYF. The CDR3 DNA follows: TGCGCCAGCAGCTTGGGAAGCACAGATACGCAGTATTTT. The chain combines TRBV5-1 with TRBJ2-3; no firm D call. The ends were cut back, 0 bases at V and 0 bases at J, with 2 bases in the middle. Germline-derived CDR1 and CDR2 are SGHRS and YFSETQ. CDR3 length equals 13 residues.